This T cell receptor beta chain was identified during a study of shared clonotypes between healthy human individuals. The junction had 5 bases not matched to a gene; V was cut back by 0 bases and J by 4 bases. This CDR3 region has 15 residues. Germline V CDR1 and CDR2: SGHRS, YFSETQ. Generated by immunoSEQ multiplex PCR, the TCRdb table keeps only in-frame clones and is missing some. The data contain approximately 2.1 million clones, approximately 93% of them singletons. Sequencing used naive CD4+ T cells from PBMCs. Noted subset: CD45RA+ positively selected. This receptor was obtained from a man younger than 30 in good health. Some clones in this sample may be carry-over from other donors' samples. This chain links TRBV5-1 with TRBJ2-7; TRBD2 matches at 9 bases. Here the CDR3 reads CASSLGVAGEYEQYF. The CDR3 nucleotides read TGCGCCAGCAGCTTGGGCGTAGCGGGGGAGTACGAGCAGTACTTC.